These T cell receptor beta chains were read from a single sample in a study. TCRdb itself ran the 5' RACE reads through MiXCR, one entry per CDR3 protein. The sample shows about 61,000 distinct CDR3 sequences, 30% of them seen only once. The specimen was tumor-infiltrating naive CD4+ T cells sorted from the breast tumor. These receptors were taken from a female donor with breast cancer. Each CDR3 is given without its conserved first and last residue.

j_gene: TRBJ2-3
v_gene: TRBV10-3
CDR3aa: AIKGSGRTSADTQY

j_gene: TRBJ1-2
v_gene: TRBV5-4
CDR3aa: ASSRKDRGGYGYT

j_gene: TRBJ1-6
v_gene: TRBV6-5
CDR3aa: ASNPAGYNSPLH

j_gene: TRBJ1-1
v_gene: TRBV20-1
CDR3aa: SARSGGNLNTEAF

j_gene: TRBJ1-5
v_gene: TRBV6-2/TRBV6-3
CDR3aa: ATKGSNQPQH

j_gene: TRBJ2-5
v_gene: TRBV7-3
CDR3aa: ASSPSGVETQY

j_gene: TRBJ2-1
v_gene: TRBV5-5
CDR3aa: ASSRLARVSYNEQF

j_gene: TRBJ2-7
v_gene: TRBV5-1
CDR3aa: ASSPSGGRSYEQY

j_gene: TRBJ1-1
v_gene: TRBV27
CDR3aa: ASSLRPGQGLNTEAF

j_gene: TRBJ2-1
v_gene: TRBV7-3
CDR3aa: ASTPTGSSYNEQF

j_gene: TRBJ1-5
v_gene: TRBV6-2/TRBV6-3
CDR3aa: ASSSTGLGNQPQH

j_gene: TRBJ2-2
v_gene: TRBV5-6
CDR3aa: ASSLIGGSGELF

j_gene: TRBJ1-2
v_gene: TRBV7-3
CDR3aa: ASSRLEGGGGGYT

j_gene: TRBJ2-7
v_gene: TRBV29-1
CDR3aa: SVVLTTGAWEQY

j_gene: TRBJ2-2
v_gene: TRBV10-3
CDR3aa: AISPGQGGSGELF

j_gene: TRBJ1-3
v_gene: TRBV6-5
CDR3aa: ASRGLGGNTIY

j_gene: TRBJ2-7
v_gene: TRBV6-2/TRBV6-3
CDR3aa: ASSSFLGQGIRCT

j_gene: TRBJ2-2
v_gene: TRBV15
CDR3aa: ATGHTGTTNTGELF

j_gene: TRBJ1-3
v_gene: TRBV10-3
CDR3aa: AIRGRDPGNTIY

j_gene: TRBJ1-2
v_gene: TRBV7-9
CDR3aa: ASSLGQGLSGYT

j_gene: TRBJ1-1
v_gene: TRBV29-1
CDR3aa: SVEATMTGNTEAF

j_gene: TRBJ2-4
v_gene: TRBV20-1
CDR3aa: SASVSNIQY

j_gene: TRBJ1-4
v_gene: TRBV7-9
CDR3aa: ASSATGGTNEKLF

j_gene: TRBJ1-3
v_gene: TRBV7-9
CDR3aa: TSSLLRTGESGNTIY

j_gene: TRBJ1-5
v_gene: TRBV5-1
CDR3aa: ASSPQGGGSNQPQH

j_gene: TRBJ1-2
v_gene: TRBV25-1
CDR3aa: ASSETPMRGYT

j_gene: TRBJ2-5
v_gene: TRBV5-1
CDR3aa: ASSPGQTTREETQY

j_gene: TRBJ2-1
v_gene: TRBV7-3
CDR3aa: ASSLYRSGEQF

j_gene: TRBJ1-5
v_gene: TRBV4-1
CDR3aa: ASSQRTGVNQPQH

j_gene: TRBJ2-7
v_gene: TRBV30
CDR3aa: AWTGGGSEQY

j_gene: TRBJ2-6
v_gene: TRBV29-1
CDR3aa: SAGNYSGANVLT

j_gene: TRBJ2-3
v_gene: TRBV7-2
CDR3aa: ASSLGLSGSTDTQY

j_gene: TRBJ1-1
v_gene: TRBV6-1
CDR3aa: ASCLNWVNTEAF

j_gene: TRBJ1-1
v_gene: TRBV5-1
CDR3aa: ASSFNRGLEAF

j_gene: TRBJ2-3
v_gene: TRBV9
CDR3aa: ASSISGGRTGTQY

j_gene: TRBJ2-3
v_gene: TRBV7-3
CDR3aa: ASSSQGAADTQY

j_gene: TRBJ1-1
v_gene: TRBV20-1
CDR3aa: SAGQGSMDTEAF

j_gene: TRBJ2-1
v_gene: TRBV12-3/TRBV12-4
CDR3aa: ASSQKGQTYNEQF

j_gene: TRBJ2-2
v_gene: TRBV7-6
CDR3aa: ASSPGAGELF

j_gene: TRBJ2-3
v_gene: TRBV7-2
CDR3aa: ASSLANSADTQY

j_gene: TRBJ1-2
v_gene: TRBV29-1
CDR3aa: SAVEGGRYYGYT

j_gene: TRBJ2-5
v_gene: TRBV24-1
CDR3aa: ATSDQRLMQETQY

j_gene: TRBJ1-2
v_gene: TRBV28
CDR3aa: ASSFLTGGLYGYT

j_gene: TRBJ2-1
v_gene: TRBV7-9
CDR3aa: ASSFGTSDNEQF

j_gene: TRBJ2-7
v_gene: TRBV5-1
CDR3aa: ASSLTAGYEQY

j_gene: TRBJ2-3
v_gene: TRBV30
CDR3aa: AWRARGARRTDTQY

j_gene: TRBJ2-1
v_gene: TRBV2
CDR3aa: ASSRDSGGAYNEQF

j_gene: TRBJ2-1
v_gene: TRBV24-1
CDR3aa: ATSDLTSGRLEQF

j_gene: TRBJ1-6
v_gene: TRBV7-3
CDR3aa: ASSSETGYNSPLH

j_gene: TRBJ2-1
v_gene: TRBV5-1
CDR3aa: ASTLGGGYNEQF

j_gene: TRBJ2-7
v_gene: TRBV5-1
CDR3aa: ASSAGLLAGSYEQY